The next 24 T cell receptor beta chains were all read from a single sample in a study of T cells in Graves' hyperthyroidism and ophthalmopathy. Using RNA transcripts as the source, TCR beta CDR3 regions were amplified. An initial round of RT-PCR targeting the TCR CDR3 relied on the HTBI primer set. TCRdb fed the multiplex PCR reads into MiXCR, producing one record per CDR3 protein. The profile covers roughly 840,000 distinct CDR3 sequences, with around 39% appearing a single time and 8.9% taken by the ten largest. Sequencing input: blood. The origin of the receptors is a young man with Graves' hyperthyroidism.

This clonotype was counted at least ten times. The rearrangement uses TRBV10-3 and TRBJ2-5, with D hard to call. Between the trimmed V and J ends, which lost 3 bases and 4 bases, there was a span of 3 bases. CDR3 size: 11 residues. The germline gives CDR1 ENHRY, CDR2 SYGVKD. CDR3 protein: CAISDRETQYF. The CDR3 coding sequence is TGTGCCATCAGTGACAGAGAGACCCAGTACTTC.

The gene calls are TRBV25-1 and TRBJ2-7; D not resolved. Trimming left V 6 bases short and J 0 bases short, with 18 bases between. The CDR3 length is 16 residues. The germline gives CDR1 MGHDK, CDR2 SYGVNS. Here the CDR3 DNA reads TGTGCCAGCAGCCAAGATGAGACCCAGAGCTCCTACGAGCAGTACTTC. Amino acids: CASSQDETQSSYEQYF.

The sample holds one count of this clonotype. The CDR3 nucleotides read TGTGCCAGCACGCTAGGACAGGGGATTTGGTCACCCCTCCACTTT. Translating it yields CASTLGQGIWSPLHF. The V call is TRBV2, the J call TRBJ1-6; 9 positions match TRBD1. Germline CDR1 SNHLY, CDR2 FYNNEI. The V gene end was trimmed by 7 bases and the J gene end by 10 bases; junction bases not matched to a gene: 11. The CDR3 spans 15 residues.

This clonotype was found once. A much bigger clone sits one base away, suggesting this may be a read error. This chain joins TRBV20-1 and TRBJ2-7, with D perhaps given as TRBD1 or TRBD2 (5 bases each). The CDR3 runs to 13 residues. The V gene's germline CDR1 is DFQATT and CDR2 SNEGSKA (reference sequence). The CDR3 sequence: CTATTGRTYEQYF. In nucleotides, the CDR3 is TGCACTGCTACCACGGGGCGAACCTACGAGCAGTACTTC.

The chain recombines TRBV6-5 with TRBJ2-6; perhaps TRBD2 as D (5 bases). CDR1 MNHEY and CDR2 SVGAGI come from the germline V gene. This CDR3 is 16 amino acids long. Trimming stripped 7 bases from V and 2 bases from J, with 15 bases between. CDR3: CASIGIDGAGANVLTF. The DNA of the CDR3 is TGTGCCAGCATAGGGATAGACGGGGCTGGGGCCAACGTCCTGACTTTC.

The chain combines TRBV12-3 or TRBV12-4 with TRBJ1-1; D is unresolved. V dropped 8 bases and J dropped 2 bases, with 15 bases sitting between them. CDR3 length: 14 amino acids. CDR3 in DNA: TGTGCCAGCCCTGGGAGGAACCTAAACACTGAAGCTTTCTTT. Translating it yields CASPGRNLNTEAFF.

The table lists this clonotype with many counts. The rearrangement links TRBV10-3 to TRBJ1-4; D is uncertain. Germline V gene sequence: CDR1 ENHRY, CDR2 SYGVKD. The germline V and J ends were trimmed by 2 bases and 5 bases, with 9 bases remaining between them. This CDR3 contains 14 residues. The CDR3, as DNA: TGTGCCATCAGTGAGACAGACACCAATGAAAAACTGTTTTTT. Amino acids: CAISETDTNEKLFF.

This clonotype appeared a few times. This chain links TRBV5-1 with TRBJ1-1, with D uncertain. V lost 0 bases and J lost 1, with 16 bases in between. The V gene's germline CDR1 is SGHRS and CDR2 YFSETQ. This CDR3 contains 17 residues. The CDR3: CASSLGIWEHQNTEAFF. CDR3 bases: TGCGCCAGCAGCTTGGGTATCTGGGAACACCAGAACACTGAAGCTTTCTTT.

The V gene is TRBV6-5, the J gene TRBJ1-2, with TRBD1 matching 11 bases. This CDR3 region has 16 residues. The ends lost 3 bases at V and 4 bases at J; junction bases unmatched: 7. Germline CDR1 reads MNHEY; CDR2 reads SVGAGI. Here the CDR3 DNA reads TGTGCCAGCAGTTATTCCTGGACAGGGGGCTTCTATGGCTACACCTTC. Translated, it gives CASSYSWTGGFYGYTF.

The V gene is TRBV9, the J gene TRBJ1-4, with TRBD1 identical over 10 bases. V shed 0 bases, J shed 7 bases, and the junction held 6 bases outside the gene matches. Germline CDR1 is SGDLS and CDR2 is YYNGEE. This CDR3 has 16 amino acids. The CDR3 reads CASSVGRGTGVEKLFF. As DNA, the CDR3 is TGTGCCAGCAGCGTAGGGAGAGGGACAGGGGTTGAAAAACTGTTTTTT.

Many counts were recorded for this clonotype. This sequence joins TRBV9 and TRBJ1-2; D remains unclear. V was shortened by 3 bases and J by 8 bases, with 8 bases between the two germline ends. Per germline, CDR1 SGDLS and CDR2 YYNGEE. This CDR3 has 11 residues. This CDR3 is CASSEGQGYTF. The CDR3 DNA is TGTGCCAGCAGCGAGGGTCAGGGCTACACCTTC.

This clonotype was observed a single time. The chain has TRBV10-3 and TRBJ1-5, with a possible D match to TRBD1 (5 bases). V lost 7 bases to trimming and J lost 1 base, with 17 bases between them. CDR3 length: 16 amino acids. Germline V gene data show CDR1 as ENHRY and CDR2 as SYGVKD. CDR3 region: CAIKGETGESNQPQHF. In nucleotides, the CDR3 is TGTGCCATCAAGGGAGAGACGGGGGAGAGCAATCAGCCCCAGCATTTT.

V gene TRBV20-1 combines with J gene TRBJ2-7, with D maybe TRBD2 (5 bases). V was trimmed by 3 bases and J by 3 bases, leaving 12 bases between them. The CDR3 sequence is 13 residues long. The germline gives CDR1 DFQATT, CDR2 SNEGSKA (reference sequence). CDR3 DNA: TGCAGTGCTAGGGCGGGCGGGTTCTACGAGCAGTACTTC. Its translation is CSARAGGFYEQYF.

The chain carries TRBV2 and TRBJ2-6, with 10 nucleotides matching TRBD2. V lost 6 bases to trimming and J lost 4 bases; unmatched junction nucleotides: 9. The CDR3 spans 17 residues. The germline V gene has CDR1 SNHLY and CDR2 FYNNEI. The CDR3 region is CASRAGLAVTGANVLTF. DNA of the CDR3: TGTGCCAGCAGGGCCGGACTAGCGGTCACCGGGGCCAACGTCCTGACTTTC. The whole variable domain, remainder taken from reference TRBV2 and TRBJ2-6, is EPEVTQTPSHQVTQMGQEVILRCVPISNHLYFYWYRQILGQKVEFLVSFYNNEISEKSEIFDDQFSVERPDGSNFTLKIRSTKLEDSAMYFCASRAGLAVTGANVLTFGAGSRLTVL.

This chain connects TRBV5-1 to TRBJ1-5; 10 bases fit TRBD1. Germline V gene data show CDR1 as SGHRS and CDR2 as YFSETQ. The junction had 8 bases not matched to a gene; V was cut back by 4 bases and J by 7 bases. The CDR3 consists of 15 residues. The CDR3 DNA is TGCGCCAGCAGCCCCGGGACAGGGGTTGGGCAGCCCCAGCATTTT. Translating it yields CASSPGTGVGQPQHF.

This clonotype was found once. The chain has TRBV12-3 or TRBV12-4 and TRBJ1-5; the D gene is possibly TRBD1 (5 bases). Trimming removed 6 bases from V and 5 bases from J, with 20 bases in between. This CDR3 is built from 16 residues. CDR3 sequence (DNA): TGTGCCAGCAGCGGGATTGGATGGGGCCGAGATCAGCCCCAGCATTTT. Amino acid sequence: CASSGIGWGRDQPQHF.

As concerns this clonotype: A much more abundant neighbour one base away suggests this may be a read error. In nucleotides, the CDR3 is TGCAGCGTTGAAGATCAAGGCAGGGGGGCTGAGGCCCAGTACTTC. As protein: CSVEDQGRGAEAQYF. This chain uses TRBV29-1 with TRBJ2-5; possibly TRBD1 for D (7 bases). The CDR3 consists of 15 residues. Germline V gene sequence: CDR1 SQVTM, CDR2 ANQGSEA. V lost 0 bases to trimming and J lost 9 bases, with 20 bases between them.

The sample holds a few counts of this clonotype. The V gene is TRBV12-3 or TRBV12-4, the J gene TRBJ2-7; the match to TRBD2 covers 7 bases. The CDR3 extends over 14 amino acids. The ends lost 6 bases at V and 5 bases at J; junction bases unmatched: 10. CDR3 in amino acids: CASSLGTKLDEQYF. CDR3 bases: TGTGCCAGCAGCCTCGGGACTAAATTGGACGAGCAGTACTTC.

The V and J genes are TRBV12-3 or TRBV12-4 and TRBJ1-5, with D uncertain. The CDR3 totals 15 residues. The ends were cut back, 4 bases at V and 0 bases at J, with 10 bases in the middle. CDR3 region: CASSSVRPSNQPQHF. DNA for the CDR3: TGTGCCAGCAGTTCCGTTAGGCCTAGCAATCAGCCCCAGCATTTT.

Turning to this clonotype: As the CDR3 is not closed by the conserved phenylalanine or tryptophan, this likely results from a read error. The limits of the CDR3 on the DNA are not certain, so only TCRdb's listed CDR3 is given. The chain employs TRBV5-1 and TRBJ2-6; TRBD1, the table's D call, was not compared with the DNA. The CDR3 is made up of 9 amino acids, end residues included. The germline V gene has CDR1 SGHRS and CDR2 YFSETQ. The CDR3: CASSSAGTT.

The chain recombines TRBV2 with TRBJ2-7; no firm D call. With 6 bases removed from V and 5 bases from J, the gap between germline ends came to 20 bases. There are 15 residues in the CDR3. From germline, CDR1 is SNHLY and CDR2 FYNNEI. CDR3 coding DNA: TGTGCCAGCAGCCCTAGTTTCCCGCGCGTCGACGAGCAGTACTTC. This gives the protein CASSPSFPRVDEQYF.

The chain uses TRBV7-9 and TRBJ2-7; 9 bases line up with TRBD1. CDR3 length equals 14 residues. Per germline, CDR1 SEHNR and CDR2 FQNEAQ (reference sequence). The V gene end was trimmed by 6 bases and the J gene end by 3 bases; junction bases not matched to a gene: 6. The CDR3 nucleotides read TGTGCCAGCAGTTACAGGGGGCTCCTCTACGAGCAGTACTTC. This gives the protein CASSYRGLLYEQYF. Filled out from reference TRBV7-9 and TRBJ2-7, the complete variable domain reads DTGVSQNPRHKITKRGQNVTFRCDPISEHNRLYWYRQTLGQGPEFLTYFQNEAQLEKSRLLSDRFSAERPKGSFSTLEIQRTEQGDSAMYLCASSYRGLLYEQYFGPGTRLTVT.

The rearrangement links TRBV5-1 to TRBJ1-2; 9 bases match TRBD1. The CDR3 is 14 amino acids. J gave up 5 bases and V 4 bases, and 6 bases lay outside the gene matches. Per germline, CDR1 SGHRS and CDR2 YFSETQ. This CDR3 is CASSQGDRVYGYTF. The CDR3, as DNA: TGCGCCAGCAGCCAGGGGGACAGGGTTTATGGCTACACCTTC.

This chain joins TRBV4-1 and TRBJ1-6; maybe TRBD1 (6 bases). The germline CDR1 and CDR2 sequences are MGHRA and YSYEKL. This CDR3 contains 16 residues. The germline V and J ends were trimmed by 2 bases and 7 bases, with 15 bases remaining between them. CDR3 sequence (DNA): TGCGCCAGCAGCCAACTATGGACAGATAGCAATTCACCCCTCCACTTT. Residues: CASSQLWTDSNSPLHF.